What follows are 17 T cell receptor beta chains derived from one specimen sequenced in a study of regulatory T cells in long-lasting Graves disease. With iRepertoire HTBI primers and Arm-PCR of CDR3 regions, TCR beta libraries were built. TCRdb reprocessed the multiplex PCR reads with MiXCR, giving one entry per CDR3 protein. The sample carries fewer than 650,000 distinct CDR3 sequences, roughly a sixth recorded once. Stated time point: newly diagnosed GD, antithyroid drugs for less than 3 months. The TCR library was made from RNA extracted from PBMCs. These records were also assigned to another study, of T cells in Graves' hyperthyroidism and ophthalmopathy.

This sample comprised peripheral blood mononuclear cells (PBMCs), obtained at new diagnosis, from a patient treated with antithyroid drugs. These receptor sequences come from a man between 18 and 29 years old with Graves disease.

This clonotype was seen more than once but under ten times. V is TRBV12-3 or TRBV12-4 and J is TRBJ1-4; D possibly corresponds to TRBD1 (6 bases). This CDR3 region has 13 residues. With 7 bases removed from V and 8 bases from J, the gap between germline ends came to 14 bases. In DNA form, the CDR3 reads TGTGCCAGCACCGGACAGTCAAGGGAAAAACTGTTTTTT. Translation gives CASTGQSREKLFF.

This clonotype has ten or more counts. The chain recombines TRBV2 with TRBJ1-3; D may be TRBD1 (5 bases). Trimming took 6 bases from V and 4 from J, leaving 19 bases between them. The CDR3 is made up of 16 amino acids. In germline, CDR1 is SNHLY, CDR2 FYNNEI. The CDR3 is CASSEFREVVGNTIYF. The CDR3 DNA reads TGTGCCAGCAGCGAGTTCAGGGAGGTGGTAGGAAACACCATATATTTT.

The V gene is TRBV9, the J gene TRBJ1-3; D is undetermined. V shed 4 bases and J shed 4 bases, with 12 bases lying between them. The CDR3 length is 14 residues. The germline V gene has CDR1 SGDLS and CDR2 YYNGEE. The CDR3 here is CASSPETGGNTIYF. The CDR3 bases are TGTGCCAGCAGCCCGGAGACGGGGGGAAACACCATATATTTT.

This clonotype was observed a few times. The V call is TRBV20-1, the J call TRBJ2-1, with 13 nucleotides matching TRBD2. CDR1 and CDR2 (germline): DFQATT, SNEGSKA (reference sequence). Unmatched junction bases numbered 5, after V lost 0 bases and J lost 15 bases. This CDR3 has 13 residues. This CDR3 reads CSARDRTSGSRFF. In DNA, the CDR3 is TGCAGTGCTAGAGATCGGACTAGCGGGAGTAGGTTCTTC.

This clonotype has more than one count but fewer than ten. V and J are TRBV11-1 and TRBJ2-1; D is unresolved. This CDR3 spans 12 amino acids. Germline values: CDR1 SGHAT, CDR2 FQDESV (reference sequence). The V and J ends lost 5 bases and 7 bases respectively, with 9 bases between them. CDR3 sequence: CASSAESNEQFF. CDR3 nucleotide sequence: TGTGCCAGCAGCGCCGAATCAAATGAGCAGTTCTTC.

There are many counts of this clonotype. The chain employs TRBV2 and TRBJ1-1; D is ambiguous. CDR1 and CDR2 (germline): SNHLY, FYNNEI. Trimming took 8 bases from V and 0 from J, leaving 16 bases between them. The CDR3 runs 15 residues. The CDR3 reads CASGGSLRMNTEAFF. The CDR3 nucleotides read TGTGCCAGCGGTGGGTCCCTTAGGATGAACACTGAAGCTTTCTTT.

DNA of the CDR3: TGTGCCAGCAGCCGGATCCTGACTAGCCGGTACGAGCAGTACTTC. Its translation is CASSRILTSRYEQYF. This sequence joins TRBV4-2 and TRBJ2-7, with 7 bases lining up with TRBD2. The CDR3 covers 15 residues. V was clipped by 4 bases and J by 4 bases; unmatched bases: 10. Germline-derived CDR1 and CDR2 are LGHNA and YNFKEQ.

The count of this clonotype is one. A much more abundant neighbour one base away suggests this may be a read error. The CDR3 sequence is CASSSLGRGPYEQHF. The CDR3 nucleotides are TGTGCCAGCAGTTCCCTCGGCAGGGGCCCCTACGAGCAGCACTTC. This chain uses TRBV27 with TRBJ2-7, with D tentatively TRBD1 (6 bases). This CDR3 comprises 15 residues. CDR1 is MNHEY and CDR2 is SMNVEV in the germline V gene (reference sequence).

The rearrangement links TRBV6-1 to TRBJ2-1, with 7 positions matching TRBD2. V dropped 7 bases and J dropped 3; count of bases not matched to a gene: 12. The CDR3 has 16 amino acids. CDR1 is MNHNS and CDR2 is SASEGT in the germline V gene. CDR3 bases: TGTGCCAGCACCTCTAGAGGTTGGGGGGGCTACAATGAGCAGTTCTTC. Amino acid sequence: CASTSRGWGGYNEQFF.

This clonotype has more than one count but fewer than ten. The chain couples TRBV5-1 to TRBJ2-2; possibly TRBD2 for D (7 bases). Germline CDR1 reads SGHRS; CDR2 reads YFSETQ. V was clipped by 0 bases and J by 5 bases, with 14 bases between them. This CDR3 has 16 amino acids. The CDR3 DNA is TGCGCCAGCAGCTTGGATTCGGGGGGCAGGACCGGGGAGCTGTTTTTT. It specifies CASSLDSGGRTGELFF.

This clonotype showed up just a few times. V is TRBV10-3 and J is TRBJ1-1; D call uncertain. There are 15 residues in the CDR3. Trimming stripped 0 bases from V and 1 base from J, with 9 bases between. The germline V gene encodes CDR1 ENHRY and CDR2 SYGVKD. The DNA for the CDR3 is TGTGCCATCAGTGAGTCTCAAGTAGAGAACACTGAAGCTTTCTTT. It specifies CAISESQVENTEAFF.

This clonotype showed up just a few times. The rearrangement links TRBV19 to TRBJ2-1; TRBD2 aligns across 9 bases. Trimming took 6 bases from V and 2 from J; bases not matched to a gene: 8. This CDR3 is 16 amino acids long. Germline assignment: CDR1 LNHDA and CDR2 SQIVND (reference sequence). The CDR3 region is CASRPIAGDPYNEQFF. For the CDR3, the DNA is TGTGCCAGTAGACCAATAGCGGGAGACCCCTACAATGAGCAGTTCTTC.

This clonotype was detected many times. V and J are TRBV19 and TRBJ2-7; the D call may be TRBD1 or TRBD2 (5 bases each). Germline V gene data show CDR1 as LNHDA and CDR2 as SQIVND (reference sequence). V was clipped by 10 bases and J by 3 bases, with 19 bases between them. The CDR3 has 14 residues. For the CDR3, the DNA is TGTGCCACTTCGACCCGGGACGGCAGCTACGAGCAGTACTTC. It translates to CATSTRDGSYEQYF.

The chain has TRBV6-4 and TRBJ2-1, with 11 bases identical to TRBD2. This CDR3 has 19 residues. V lost 7 bases and J lost 4; bases outside the gene matches: 18. Germline CDR1 is MRHNA and CDR2 is SNTAGT. Here the CDR3 DNA reads TGTGCCAGCAAGACCGGACTAGCGGGTGATGGTTGTTCGTACAATGAGCAGTTCTTC. It translates to CASKTGLAGDGCSYNEQFF.

This clonotype was found a few times. This sequence joins TRBV9 and TRBJ2-2; no reliable D call. The ends were cut back, 6 bases at V and 8 bases at J, with 17 bases in the middle. Germline V gene sequence: CDR1 SGDLS, CDR2 YYNGEE. The CDR3 loop spans 14 amino acids. The CDR3 reads CASTLDPHLGELFF. The CDR3 region has the DNA TGTGCCAGCACCCTCGACCCTCACCTAGGGGAGCTGTTTTTT.

This clonotype was observed at least ten times. The V call is TRBV7-9, the J call TRBJ2-1, with 12 positions matching TRBD2. There are 17 residues in the CDR3. Germline CDR1 reads SEHNR; CDR2 reads FQNEAQ (reference sequence). With V trimmed by 3 bases and J by 1 base, 4 bases remained unmatched. CDR3 loop: CASSFRLAGDSYNEQFF. As DNA, the CDR3 is TGTGCCAGCAGCTTTAGACTAGCGGGGGATTCCTACAATGAGCAGTTCTTC.

This clonotype appeared many times. The chain couples TRBV10-3 to TRBJ2-1; TRBD2 matches at 9 bases. This CDR3 has 13 residues. Germline CDR1 is ENHRY and CDR2 is SYGVKD. J gave up 4 bases and V 11 bases, and 6 bases lay outside the gene matches. CDR3 DNA: TGTGCCCTAACTAGCGGGCCTTACAATGAGCAGTTCTTC. This encodes CALTSGPYNEQFF.